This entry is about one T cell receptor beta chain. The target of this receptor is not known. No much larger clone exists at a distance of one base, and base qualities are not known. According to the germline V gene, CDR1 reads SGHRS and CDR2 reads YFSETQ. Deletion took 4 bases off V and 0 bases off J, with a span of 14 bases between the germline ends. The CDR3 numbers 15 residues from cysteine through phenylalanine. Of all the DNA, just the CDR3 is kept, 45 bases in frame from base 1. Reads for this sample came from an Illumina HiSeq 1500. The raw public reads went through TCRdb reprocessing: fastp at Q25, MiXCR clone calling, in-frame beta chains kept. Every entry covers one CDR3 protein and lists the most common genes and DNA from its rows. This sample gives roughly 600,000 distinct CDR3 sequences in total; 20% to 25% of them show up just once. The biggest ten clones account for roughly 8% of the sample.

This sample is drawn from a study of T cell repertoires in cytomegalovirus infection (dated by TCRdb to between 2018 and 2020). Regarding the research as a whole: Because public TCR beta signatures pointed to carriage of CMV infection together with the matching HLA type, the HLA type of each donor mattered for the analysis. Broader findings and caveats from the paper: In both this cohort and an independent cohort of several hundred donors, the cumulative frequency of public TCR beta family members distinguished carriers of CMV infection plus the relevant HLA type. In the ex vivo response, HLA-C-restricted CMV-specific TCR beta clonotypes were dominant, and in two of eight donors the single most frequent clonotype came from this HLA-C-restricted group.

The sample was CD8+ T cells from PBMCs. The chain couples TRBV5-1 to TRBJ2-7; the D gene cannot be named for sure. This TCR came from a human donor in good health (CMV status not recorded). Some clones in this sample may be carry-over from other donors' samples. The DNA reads TGCGCCAGCAGCCCACCGGCAGGTTCCTCCTACGAGCAGTACTTC. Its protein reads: CASSPPAGSSYEQYF. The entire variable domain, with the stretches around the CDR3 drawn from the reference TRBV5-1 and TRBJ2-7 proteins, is KAGVTQTPRYLIKTRGQQVTLSCSPISGHRSVSWYQQTPGQGLQFLFEYFSETQRNKGNFPGRFSGRQFSNSRSEMNVSTLELGDSALYLCASSPPAGSSYEQYFGPGTRLTVT.